This passage covers 20 T cell receptor beta chains from one sample sequenced in a study of T cell changes during pregnancy in multiple sclerosis. The repertoire was sequenced with immunoSEQ multiplex PCR; TCRdb's copy has only in-frame clones and lacks some. Of more than 55,000 clones listed, roughly 93% are singletons. The sequencing here drew on peripheral blood, taken in the second trimester of pregnancy. The receptors come from a female donor with multiple sclerosis, enrolled in a pregnancy study.

V and J are TRBV21-1 and TRBJ1-4; the table's D call TRBD1 went unverified against the DNA. TRBV21-1 is an annotated pseudogene. CDR3 length equals 12 residues. In DNA, the CDR3 is TGTGCCAGCAGCCCCCGGACAGGGAGTCTGTTTTTT. Translated: CASSPRTGSLFF.

The rearrangement uses TRBV11-2 and TRBJ2-1; 9 bases fit TRBD2. There are 15 residues in the CDR3. Trimming at V came to 4 bases and at J to 8 bases, leaving 9 bases not matched to a gene. CDR1 is SGHAT and CDR2 is FQNNGV in the germline V gene. CDR3 loop: CASSSQSGGWDEQFF. Here the CDR3 DNA reads TGTGCCAGCAGCTCCCAAAGCGGGGGGTGGGATGAGCAGTTCTTC.

This clone was detected once. The rearrangement joins TRBV5-1 to TRBJ1-2; 7 bases are a match to TRBD1. In germline, CDR1 is SGHRS, CDR2 YFSETQ. After removal of 8 bases from V and 2 bases from J, the junction contained 6 bases not matched to a gene. This CDR3 has 13 residues. The CDR3 coding sequence is TGCGCCAGTTCGGGACAGTCAAACTATGGCTACACCTTC. Translated: CASSGQSNYGYTF.

The CDR3, as DNA: TGTGCCAGCAGCTCCCAAAGCGGGGGCATGGAGACCCAGTACTTC. Translation: CASSSQSGGMETQYF. The chain recombines TRBV13 with TRBJ2-5; 8 positions match TRBD2. From germline, CDR1 is PRHDT and CDR2 FYEKMQ (reference sequence). Trimming at V came to 4 bases and at J to 5 bases, leaving 9 bases not matched to a gene. The CDR3 extends over 15 amino acids.

The DNA of the CDR3 is TGTGCCAGAAGCTTGGGGGGGCAGCGGGGCCGATTTCCTTTATTAGCCAAAAACATTCAGTACTTC. It specifies CARSLGGQRGRFPLLAKNIQYF. The chain recombines TRBV5-3 with TRBJ2-4, with D possibly TRBD2 on 7 matching bases. TRBV5-3 belongs to the ORF category, with a function that is uncertain. The CDR3 is 22 residues long. Trimming removed 0 bases at V and 0 bases at J, with 28 bases between.

The chain combines TRBV28 with TRBJ1-1; 7 bases line up with TRBD1. The CDR3 covers 16 residues. Germline assignment: CDR1 MDHEN and CDR2 SYDVKM. Unmatched junction bases numbered 17, after V lost 6 bases and J lost 7 bases. CDR3 in DNA: TGTGCCAGCAGCGGATGGACAGGAGTTTTATCACGTGAAGCTTTCTTT. Encoded protein: CASSGWTGVLSREAFF.

The V call is TRBV9, the J call TRBJ2-1, with D possibly being TRBD2 (5 bases). Germline lookup yields CDR1 SGDLS and CDR2 YYNGEE. The CDR3 is 17 amino acids. The V gene lost 0 bases and the J gene lost 6 bases, with 19 bases spanning the gap. The DNA for the CDR3 is TGTGCCAGCAGCGTAGGAGGAGGAGTGGTAGCCCCCAATGAGCAGTTCTTC. Translating it yields CASSVGGGVVAPNEQFF.

This chain links TRBV5-4 with TRBJ2-5; TRBD2 matches 12 bases. The V segment lost 2 bases and the J segment 2 bases; nucleotides outside the gene matches: 10. Germline CDR1 SGHNT, CDR2 YYREEE (reference sequence). This CDR3 is built from 18 residues. The CDR3 DNA is TGTGCCAGCAGCTTTCCCGGGACTAGCGGGTCCGGTCAAGAGACCCAGTACTTC. Its translation: CASSFPGTSGSGQETQYF.

The chain recombines TRBV2 with TRBJ1-1; possible D gene TRBD1, 5 bases. Germline V lookup: CDR1 SNHLY, CDR2 FYNNEI. Trimming shortened V by 6 bases and J by 3 bases, and 14 bases separated the two germline ends. CDR3 size: 14 residues. The CDR3 sequence is CASRGGARYTEAFF. CDR3 bases: TGTGCCAGCAGGGGTGGGGCTAGGTACACTGAAGCTTTCTTT.

The rearrangement joins TRBV27 to TRBJ1-1; tentatively, D is TRBD1 (6 bases). The germline V and J ends were trimmed by 6 bases and 7 bases, with 15 bases remaining between them. CDR3 length: 13 amino acids. Per the germline V gene, CDR1 is MNHEY and CDR2 is SMNVEV (reference sequence). The CDR3 protein is CASRDSPFDEAFF. CDR3 DNA sequence: TGTGCCAGCAGGGACAGCCCCTTTGATGAAGCTTTCTTT.

The V call is TRBV5-1, the J call TRBJ2-5; weak D call: TRBD2 (5 bases). CDR1 is SGHRS, CDR2 YFSETQ, per germline. This CDR3 contains 17 residues. The V and J ends lost 0 bases and 0 bases respectively, with 15 bases between them. In nucleotides, the CDR3 is TGCGCCAGCAGCTTGGCCTCGGGGTTCCCGTACCAAGAGACCCAGTACTTC. Encoded protein: CASSLASGFPYQETQYF.

This chain links TRBV5-4 with TRBJ1-2; D is possibly TRBD1 (5 bases). This CDR3 has 16 amino acids. The V gene's germline CDR1 is SGHNT and CDR2 YYREEE (reference sequence). V lost 9 bases and J lost 0, with 21 bases in between. CDR3 sequence reads: CATEGYGGGTNYGYTF. CDR3 coding DNA: TGTGCCACCGAGGGGTATGGCGGGGGTACTAACTATGGCTACACCTTC.

The chain joins TRBV19 to TRBJ2-5, with 10 nucleotides matching TRBD2. V was clipped by 5 bases and J by 4 bases; unmatched bases: 4. The V gene's germline CDR1 is LNHDA and CDR2 SQIVND (reference sequence). The CDR3 extends over 14 amino acids. The CDR3 coding sequence is TGTGCCAGTAGTCTAGCGGGGGACCCAGAGACCCAGTACTTC. Protein product: CASSLAGDPETQYF.

This clone was detected a few times. The chain uses TRBV7-9 and TRBJ1-2; D call uncertain. V lost 7 bases to trimming and J lost 5 bases, with 17 bases between them. Germline assignment: CDR1 SEHNR and CDR2 FQNEAQ (reference sequence). This CDR3 is 14 amino acids long. The CDR3 bases are TGTGCCAGCAACCGGCTGACTCATATGTATGGCTACACCTTC. Amino acid sequence: CASNRLTHMYGYTF.

This clone was seen more than once but under ten times. V gene TRBV7-3 combines with J gene TRBJ1-1; weak D call: TRBD1 (5 bases). Germline V gene data show CDR1 as SGHTA and CDR2 as FQGTGA. The V end lost 2 bases, the J end lost 3 bases, and 7 bases lay between the germline ends. The CDR3 is 13 amino acids. CDR3 residues: CASSLGGDTEAFF. The DNA of the CDR3 is TGTGCCAGCAGCTTAGGGGGGGACACTGAAGCTTTCTTT.

The chain has TRBV5-1 and TRBJ2-3; 7 bases are shared with TRBD1. The CDR3 runs to 14 residues. Germline-derived CDR1 and CDR2 are SGHRS and YFSETQ. After removal of 2 bases from V and 3 bases from J, the junction contained 3 bases not matched to a gene. DNA of the CDR3: TGCGCCAGCAGCTTTGCACAGGGGACAGATACGCAGTATTTT. It yields the protein CASSFAQGTDTQYF.

The chain uses TRBV4-2 and TRBJ2-7; maybe TRBD2 (6 bases). Germline lookup yields CDR1 LGHNA and CDR2 YNFKEQ. The CDR3 has 14 amino acids. The V end lost 3 bases, the J end lost 4 bases, and 13 bases lay between the germline ends. The CDR3: CASSQATRGYEQYF. CDR3 DNA sequence: TGTGCCAGCAGCCAGGCGACCCGGGGGTACGAGCAGTACTTC.

The V gene is TRBV18, the J gene TRBJ2-7; D might be TRBD2 (5 bases). CDR1 is KGHSH and CDR2 is LQKENI in the germline V gene. The CDR3 is 17 amino acids. Trimming pared 1 base from V and 5 bases from J, leaving 21 bases between. The CDR3 region is CASSPRKGAPDGHEQYF. CDR3 sequence (DNA): TGTGCCAGCTCACCACGGAAGGGAGCACCCGATGGGCACGAGCAGTACTTC.

The chain has TRBV11-3 and TRBJ1-1, with TRBD1 as a possible D gene (5 bases). The V and J ends lost 5 bases and 4 bases respectively, with 11 bases between them. The CDR3 is 13 amino acids. Per the germline V gene, CDR1 is SGHNT and CDR2 is YENEEA. DNA of the CDR3: TGTGCCAGCAGCCTTACAGGTGGCACTGAAGCTTTCTTT. It specifies CASSLTGGTEAFF.

V and J are TRBV6-5 and TRBJ2-7; 7 bases agree with TRBD1. The CDR3 is made up of 15 amino acids. The V segment lost 0 bases and the J segment 1 base; nucleotides outside the gene matches: 3. Per the germline V gene, CDR1 is MNHEY and CDR2 is SVGAGI. CDR3 bases: TGTGCCAGCAGTTACTCGGGGGACAGTTCCTACGAGCAGTACTTC. This sequence encodes CASSYSGDSSYEQYF.